A single sample gave rise to the 17 T cell receptor beta chains below, sequenced in a study of T cells after posttransplantation cyclophosphamide. Sequencing was performed with immunoSEQ multiplex PCR; in TCRdb, only in-frame clones are kept and a portion is missing. This sample comprises 9,500 to 15,000 clones, none seen once only. Sequenced material: PBMCs. All receptors come from a woman aged 40 to 50 in good health, CMV-negative, and a related stem cell transplant donor.

In its sample, this clone is medium-sized (0.01 to 0.1%). CDR3 in DNA: TGTGCCAGTAGAGACAGGGCCCTCGGAAACACCATATATTTT. Residues: CASRDRALGNTIYF. This chain links TRBV19 with TRBJ1-3, with TRBD1 identical over 7 bases. The germline V gene has CDR1 LNHDA and CDR2 SQIVND (reference sequence). J was trimmed by 4 bases and V by 6 bases; bases with no gene match: 6. This CDR3 has 14 amino acids.

There are a few counts of this clone. The J gene is TRBJ1-2, the V gene TRBV7-8; a possible D gene is TRBD1 (5 bases). The germline gives CDR1 SGHVS, CDR2 FQNEAQ. The CDR3 is 13 amino acids. With 3 bases removed from V and 3 bases from J, the gap between germline ends came to 8 bases. This chain's CDR3 is CASSLQTDYGYTF. The CDR3 DNA is TGTGCCAGCAGCTTGCAGACAGACTATGGCTACACCTTC.

In this sample, this clone turned up many times. The rearrangement links TRBV5-1 to TRBJ1-1; D remains unclear. This CDR3 has 16 residues. Germline V gene lookup returns CDR1 SGHRS and CDR2 YFSETQ. The V end lost 0 bases, the J end lost 0 bases, and 12 bases lay between the germline ends. CDR3 nucleotides: TGCGCCAGCAGCTTGGGGGCAGGAAACTTGAACACTGAAGCTTTCTTT. Protein product: CASSLGAGNLNTEAFF.

In this sample, this clone turned up many times. The rearrangement uses TRBV2 and TRBJ1-5, with 8 bases matching TRBD1. Losses at the gene ends were 0 bases for V and 1 base for J; bases not matched to a gene: 8. The CDR3 sequence is 18 residues long. Germline lookup yields CDR1 SNHLY and CDR2 FYNNEI. CDR3: CASSEAGRGRSSNQPQHF. The DNA of the CDR3 is TGTGCCAGCAGTGAAGCGGGCAGGGGGCGCAGCAGCAATCAGCCCCAGCATTTT.

This clone has at least ten counts. The rearrangement uses TRBV28 and TRBJ2-7; perhaps TRBD2 as D (5 bases). Germline V gives CDR1 MDHEN, CDR2 SYDVKM. The CDR3 has 17 amino acids. V lost 5 bases, J lost 5 bases, and 25 bases lay in between. The CDR3 region has the DNA TGTGCCAGCAGTCCGACGGGGTTTGTGGGGATGAGGGACGAGCAGTACTTC. As protein: CASSPTGFVGMRDEQYF.

This clone came up many times. The CDR3 region is CASSSTSGTYEQYF. The DNA for the CDR3 is TGTGCCAGCAGCTCGACTAGCGGAACCTACGAGCAGTACTTC. The chain is built from TRBV7-2 and TRBJ2-7; 9 bases fit TRBD2. Germline V gives CDR1 SGHTA, CDR2 FQGNSA. CDR3 length equals 14 residues. The V segment lost 4 bases and the J segment 2 bases; nucleotides outside the gene matches: 3.

This clone was found many times. The chain employs TRBV4-1 and TRBJ1-4; maybe TRBD1 (5 bases). Germline values: CDR1 MGHRA, CDR2 YSYEKL. V lost 4 bases to trimming and J lost 5 bases, with 23 bases between them. The CDR3 is made up of 18 amino acids. CDR3 amino acids: CASSRFGGGHPGNEKLFF. The DNA of the CDR3 is TGCGCCAGCAGCCGGTTCGGGGGAGGACACCCCGGGAATGAAAAACTGTTTTTT.

This clone was picked up many times. The chain links TRBV5-4 to TRBJ1-2, with a weak D call TRBD1 (5 bases). Trimming stripped 2 bases from V and 1 base from J, with 9 bases between. The germline V gene encodes CDR1 SGHNT and CDR2 YYREEE (reference sequence). The CDR3 is 14 amino acids. CDR3 protein: CASSFPGSNYGYTF. The CDR3 DNA sequence: TGTGCCAGCAGCTTCCCAGGGAGTAACTATGGCTACACCTTC.

This clone was found many times. The chain uses TRBV30 and TRBJ2-1; 10 bases are a match to TRBD2. Germline CDR1 is GTSNPN and CDR2 is SVGIG (reference sequence). The CDR3 loop spans 16 amino acids. Germline trimming cut 4 bases from V and 3 bases from J; bases unmatched to any gene: 9. This CDR3 reads CAWTSKGLAVYNEQFF. As DNA, the CDR3 is TGTGCCTGGACTTCGAAAGGACTAGCGGTCTACAATGAGCAGTTCTTC.

This clone was detected a few times. The rearrangement uses TRBV5-4 and TRBJ1-6, with TRBD1 matching over 7 bases. The CDR3 totals 13 residues. In germline, CDR1 is SGHNT, CDR2 YYREEE (reference sequence). The V segment lost 4 bases and the J segment 10 bases; nucleotides outside the gene matches: 5. Written as DNA, the CDR3 is TGTGCCAGCAGCCAACAGGGACAGTCACCCCTCCACTTT. It encodes CASSQQGQSPLHF.

The sample holds many counts of this clone. V usage is TRBV6-5 and J usage is TRBJ2-7; D possibly corresponds to TRBD2 (7 bases). This CDR3 is 14 amino acids long. Trimming pared 7 bases from V and 4 bases from J, leaving 17 bases between. Germline V gives CDR1 MNHEY, CDR2 SVGAGI. CDR3 sequence (DNA): TGTGCCAGCACTCGCGGGGGCAGTGGGTACGAGCAGTACTTC. It specifies CASTRGGSGYEQYF.

This clone was observed many times. The chain uses TRBV7-9 and TRBJ2-3, with a possible D match to TRBD1 (5 bases). Germline V gene lookup returns CDR1 SEHNR and CDR2 FQNEAQ (reference sequence). Trimming took 5 bases from V and 6 from J, leaving 15 bases between them. CDR3 length equals 14 residues. DNA for the CDR3: TGTGCCAGCAGCCAGAATAGGGGTGTGGATACGCAGTATTTT. Translation gives CASSQNRGVDTQYF.

This clone was counted ten times or more. The chain joins TRBV7-2 to TRBJ2-1; perhaps TRBD1 as D (6 bases). The CDR3 has 17 amino acids. Germline V CDR1 and CDR2: SGHTA, FQGNSA. Trimming removed 1 base from V and 5 bases from J, with 18 bases in between. CDR3 residues: CASSLDRPRTEDNEQFF. CDR3 bases: TGTGCCAGCAGCTTAGATCGCCCTCGGACAGAAGACAATGAGCAGTTCTTC.

The sample holds many counts of this clone. CDR3 residues: CASSSDRGETQYF. The CDR3, as DNA: TGTGCCAGCAGCTCCGACAGGGGGGAGACCCAGTACTTC. The chain has TRBV7-2 and TRBJ2-5; 9 nucleotides match TRBD1. The germline CDR1 and CDR2 sequences are SGHTA and FQGNSA. After removal of 4 bases from V and 5 bases from J, the junction contained 2 bases not matched to a gene. There are 13 residues in the CDR3.

This chain links TRBV5-1 with TRBJ2-5; 10 bases align to TRBD1. The CDR3 is 14 amino acids. After removal of 6 bases from V and 1 base from J, the junction contained 3 bases not matched to a gene. In germline, CDR1 is SGHRS, CDR2 YFSETQ. DNA of the CDR3: TGCGCCAGCACCCGGGACAGGGGCCAAGAGACCCAGTACTTC. Encoded protein: CASTRDRGQETQYF.

This clone was observed at least ten times. The gene calls are TRBV19 and TRBJ2-1, with 9 bases lining up with TRBD1. This CDR3 spans 15 amino acids. The ends lost 4 bases at V and 5 bases at J; junction bases unmatched: 6. Per germline, CDR1 LNHDA and CDR2 SQIVND (reference sequence). The CDR3: CASSTRTGADNEQFF. CDR3 in DNA: TGTGCCAGTAGTACCCGGACAGGGGCGGACAATGAGCAGTTCTTC.

This clone occurred many times. The CDR3 bases are TGTGCCAGCAGTCCAAACCTCAGGGGTCCTTACGAAAGCGATGGCTACACCTTC. Translating it yields CASSPNLRGPYESDGYTF. The chain uses TRBV28 and TRBJ1-2; possibly TRBD1 for D (6 bases). With 5 bases removed from V and 6 bases from J, the gap between germline ends came to 28 bases. Germline V gene data show CDR1 as MDHEN and CDR2 as SYDVKM. The CDR3 extends over 18 amino acids.